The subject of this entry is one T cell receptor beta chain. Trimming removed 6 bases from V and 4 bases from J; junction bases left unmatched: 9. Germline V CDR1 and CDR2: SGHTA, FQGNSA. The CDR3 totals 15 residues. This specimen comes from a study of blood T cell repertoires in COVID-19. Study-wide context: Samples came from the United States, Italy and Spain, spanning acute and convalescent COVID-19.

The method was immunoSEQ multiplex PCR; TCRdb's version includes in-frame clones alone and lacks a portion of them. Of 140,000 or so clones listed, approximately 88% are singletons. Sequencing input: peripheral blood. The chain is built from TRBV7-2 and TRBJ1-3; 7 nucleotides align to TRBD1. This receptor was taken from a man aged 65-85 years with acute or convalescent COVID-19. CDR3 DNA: TGTGCCAGCAGTCGCATCAGGACAGGAGGAAACACCATATATTTT. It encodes CASSRIRTGGNTIYF.